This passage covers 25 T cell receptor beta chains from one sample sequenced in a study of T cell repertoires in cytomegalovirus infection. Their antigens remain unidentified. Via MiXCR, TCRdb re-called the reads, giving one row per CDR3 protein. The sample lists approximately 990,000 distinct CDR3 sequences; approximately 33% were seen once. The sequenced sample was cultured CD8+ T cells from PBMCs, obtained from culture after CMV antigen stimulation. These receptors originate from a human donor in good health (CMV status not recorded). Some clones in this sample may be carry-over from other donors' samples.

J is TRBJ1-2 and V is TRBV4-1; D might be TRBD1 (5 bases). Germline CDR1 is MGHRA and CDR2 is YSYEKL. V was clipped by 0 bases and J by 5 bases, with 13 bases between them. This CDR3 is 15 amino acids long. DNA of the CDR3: TGCGCCAGCAGCCAAGAATGGCAGGGCGGATATGGCTACACCTTC. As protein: CASSQEWQGGYGYTF.

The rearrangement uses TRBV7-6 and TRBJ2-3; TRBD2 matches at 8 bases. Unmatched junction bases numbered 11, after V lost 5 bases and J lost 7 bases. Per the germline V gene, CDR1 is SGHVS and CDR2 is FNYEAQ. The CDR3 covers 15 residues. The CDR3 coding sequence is TGTGCCAGCAGCGGCGGGGGGACCCCCGTAAATACGCAGTATTTT. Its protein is CASSGGGTPVNTQYF. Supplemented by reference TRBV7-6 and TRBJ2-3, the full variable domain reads GAGVSQSPRYKVTKRGQDVALRCDPISGHVSLYWYRQALGQGPEFLTYFNYEAQQDKSGLPNDRFSAERPEGSISTLTIQRTEQRDSAMYRCASSGGGTPVNTQYFGPGTRLTVL.

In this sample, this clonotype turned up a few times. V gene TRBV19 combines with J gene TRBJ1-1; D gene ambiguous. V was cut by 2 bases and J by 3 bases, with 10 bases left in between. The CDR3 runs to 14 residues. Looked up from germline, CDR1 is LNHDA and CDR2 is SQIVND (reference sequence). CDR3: CASSINADYTEAFF. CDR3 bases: TGTGCCAGTAGTATAAACGCAGACTACACTGAAGCTTTCTTT.

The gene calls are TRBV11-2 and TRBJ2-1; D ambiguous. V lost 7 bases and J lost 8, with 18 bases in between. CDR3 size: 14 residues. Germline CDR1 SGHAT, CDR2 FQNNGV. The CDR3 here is CASTQWSRLDEQFF. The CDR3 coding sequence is TGTGCCAGCACCCAATGGTCTCGGTTGGATGAGCAGTTCTTC.

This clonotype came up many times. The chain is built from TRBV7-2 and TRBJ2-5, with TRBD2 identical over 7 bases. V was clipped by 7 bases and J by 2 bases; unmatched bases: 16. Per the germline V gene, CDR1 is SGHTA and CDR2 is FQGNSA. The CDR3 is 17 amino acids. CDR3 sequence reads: CASNSPGGFRLQETQYF. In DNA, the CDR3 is TGTGCCAGCAATTCCCCGGGGGGATTTCGCCTACAAGAGACCCAGTACTTC.

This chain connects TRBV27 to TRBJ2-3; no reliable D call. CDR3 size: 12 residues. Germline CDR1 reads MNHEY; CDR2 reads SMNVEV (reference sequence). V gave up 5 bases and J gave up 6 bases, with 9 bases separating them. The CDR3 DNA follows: TGTGCCAGCAGTGCCGAATTGGATACGCAGTATTTT. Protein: CASSAELDTQYF.

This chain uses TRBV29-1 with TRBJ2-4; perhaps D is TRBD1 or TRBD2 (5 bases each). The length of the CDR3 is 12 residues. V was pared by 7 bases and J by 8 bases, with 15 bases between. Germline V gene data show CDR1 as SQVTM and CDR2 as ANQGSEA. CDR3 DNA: TGCAGCGGCGCCCGGGACCGGGACATTCAGTACTTC. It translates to CSGARDRDIQYF.

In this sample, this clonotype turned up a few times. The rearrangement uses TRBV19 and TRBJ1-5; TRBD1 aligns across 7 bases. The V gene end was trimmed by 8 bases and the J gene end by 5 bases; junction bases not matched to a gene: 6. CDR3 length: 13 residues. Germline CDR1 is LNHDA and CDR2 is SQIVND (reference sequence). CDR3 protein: CASSGTDYQPQHF. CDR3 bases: TGTGCCAGTTCCGGGACAGATTATCAGCCCCAGCATTTT.

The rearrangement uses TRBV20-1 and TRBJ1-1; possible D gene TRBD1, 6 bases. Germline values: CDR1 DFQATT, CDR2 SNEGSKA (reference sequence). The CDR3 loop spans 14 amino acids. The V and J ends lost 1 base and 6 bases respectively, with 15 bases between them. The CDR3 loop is CSARVPGHRSEAFF. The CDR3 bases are TGCAGTGCTAGAGTTCCGGGACACCGATCTGAAGCTTTCTTT.

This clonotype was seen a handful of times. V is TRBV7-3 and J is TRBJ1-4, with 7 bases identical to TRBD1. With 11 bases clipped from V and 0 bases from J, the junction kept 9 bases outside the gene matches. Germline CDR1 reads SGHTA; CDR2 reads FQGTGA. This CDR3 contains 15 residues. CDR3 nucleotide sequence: TGTGCCGGAAACAGGGGAATTGCAACTAATGAAAAACTGTTTTTT. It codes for CAGNRGIATNEKLFF.

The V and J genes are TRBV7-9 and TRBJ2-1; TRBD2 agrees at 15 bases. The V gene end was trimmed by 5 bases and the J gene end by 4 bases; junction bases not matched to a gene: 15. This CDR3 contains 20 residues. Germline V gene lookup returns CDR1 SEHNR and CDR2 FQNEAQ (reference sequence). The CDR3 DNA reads TGTGCCAGCAGCACCCGGACTAGCGGGGGGGGATACCCCAAATACAATGAGCAGTTCTTC. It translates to CASSTRTSGGGYPKYNEQFF. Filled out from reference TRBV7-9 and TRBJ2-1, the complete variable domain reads DTGVSQNPRHKITKRGQNVTFRCDPISEHNRLYWYRQTLGQGPEFLTYFQNEAQLEKSRLLSDRFSAERPKGSFSTLEIQRTEQGDSAMYLCASSTRTSGGGYPKYNEQFFGPGTRLTVL.

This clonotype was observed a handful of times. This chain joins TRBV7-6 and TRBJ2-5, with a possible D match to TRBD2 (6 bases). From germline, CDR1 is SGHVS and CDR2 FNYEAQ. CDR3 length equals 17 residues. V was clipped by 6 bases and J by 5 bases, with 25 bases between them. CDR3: CASSNDPSGGSGETQYF. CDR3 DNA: TGTGCCAGCAGTAACGACCCCAGTGGGGGGAGCGGCGAGACCCAGTACTTC.

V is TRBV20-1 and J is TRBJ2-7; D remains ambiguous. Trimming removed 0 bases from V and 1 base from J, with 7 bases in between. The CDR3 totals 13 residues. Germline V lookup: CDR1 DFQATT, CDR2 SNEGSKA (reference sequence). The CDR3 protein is CSAREGKSYEQYF. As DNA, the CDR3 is TGCAGTGCTAGAGAGGGGAAATCCTACGAGCAGTACTTC.

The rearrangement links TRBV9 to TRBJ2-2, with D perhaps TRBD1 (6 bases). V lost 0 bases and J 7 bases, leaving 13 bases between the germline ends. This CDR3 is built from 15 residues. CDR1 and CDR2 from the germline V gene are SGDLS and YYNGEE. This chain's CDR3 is CASSVGGLFNGELFF. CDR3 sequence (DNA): TGTGCCAGCAGCGTAGGGGGGCTATTTAACGGGGAGCTGTTTTTT.

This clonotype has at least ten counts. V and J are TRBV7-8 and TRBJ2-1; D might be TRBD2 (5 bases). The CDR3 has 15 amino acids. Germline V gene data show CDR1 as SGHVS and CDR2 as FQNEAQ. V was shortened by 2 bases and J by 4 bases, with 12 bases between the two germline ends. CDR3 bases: TGTGCCAGCAGCTTAACCCTAGCCCCATACAATGAGCAGTTCTTC. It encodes CASSLTLAPYNEQFF.

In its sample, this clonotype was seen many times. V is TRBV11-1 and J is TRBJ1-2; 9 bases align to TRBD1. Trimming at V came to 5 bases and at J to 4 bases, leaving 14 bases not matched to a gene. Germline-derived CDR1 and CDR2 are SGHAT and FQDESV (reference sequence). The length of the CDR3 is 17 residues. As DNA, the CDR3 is TGTGCCAGCAGCGTTGGACAGGGGCGCTACTTCGGCTATGGCTACACCTTC. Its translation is CASSVGQGRYFGYGYTF.

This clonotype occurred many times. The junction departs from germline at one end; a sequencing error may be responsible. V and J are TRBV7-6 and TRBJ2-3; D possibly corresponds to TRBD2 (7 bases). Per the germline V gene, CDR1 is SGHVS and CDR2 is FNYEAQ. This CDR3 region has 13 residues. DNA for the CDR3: TGTGCCAGCAGCTCCCCGGGGGCGGGGGAATTTACTTTT. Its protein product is CASSSPGAGEFTF.

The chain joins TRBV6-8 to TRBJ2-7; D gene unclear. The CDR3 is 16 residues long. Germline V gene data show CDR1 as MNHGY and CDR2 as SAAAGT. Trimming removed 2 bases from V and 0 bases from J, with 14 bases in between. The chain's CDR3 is CASSYAIRLSSYEQYF. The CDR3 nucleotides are TGTGCCAGCAGTTACGCCATACGGCTAAGCTCCTACGAGCAGTACTTC.

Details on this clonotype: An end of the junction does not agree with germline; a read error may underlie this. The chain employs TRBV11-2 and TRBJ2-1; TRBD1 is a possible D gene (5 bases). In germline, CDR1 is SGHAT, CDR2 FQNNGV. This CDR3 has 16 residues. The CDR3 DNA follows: TGTGCCAGCAGCCTAGACCTGGGGCACTCCTACAATGAGCAGTTCTTC. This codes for CASSLDLGHSYNEQFF.

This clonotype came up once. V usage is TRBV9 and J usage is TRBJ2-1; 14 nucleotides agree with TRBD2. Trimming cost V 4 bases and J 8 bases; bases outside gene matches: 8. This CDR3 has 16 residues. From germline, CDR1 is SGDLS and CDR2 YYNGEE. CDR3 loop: CASSLRLAGGHHEQFF. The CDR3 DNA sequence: TGTGCCAGCAGCCTAAGACTAGCGGGGGGGCATCATGAGCAGTTCTTC.

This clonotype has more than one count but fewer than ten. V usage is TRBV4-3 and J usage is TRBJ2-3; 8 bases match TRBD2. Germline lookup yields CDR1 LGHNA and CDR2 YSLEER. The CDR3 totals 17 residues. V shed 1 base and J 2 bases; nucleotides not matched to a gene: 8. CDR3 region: CASSQGLAGTNTDTQYF. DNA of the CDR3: TGCGCCAGCAGCCAAGGGTTAGCGGGGACGAACACAGATACGCAGTATTTT.

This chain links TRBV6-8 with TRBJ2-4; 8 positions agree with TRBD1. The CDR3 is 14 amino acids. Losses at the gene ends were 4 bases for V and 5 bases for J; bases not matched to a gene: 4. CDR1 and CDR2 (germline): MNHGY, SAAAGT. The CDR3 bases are TGTGCCAGCAGTTTCAGGGGACAGGAAAACATTCAGTACTTC. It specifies CASSFRGQENIQYF.

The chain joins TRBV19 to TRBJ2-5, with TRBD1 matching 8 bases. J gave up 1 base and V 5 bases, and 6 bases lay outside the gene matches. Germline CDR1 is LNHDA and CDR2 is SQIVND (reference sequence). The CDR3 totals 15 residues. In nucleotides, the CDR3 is TGTGCCAGTAGTTTCAGGGGGCGCATCCAAGAGACCCAGTACTTC. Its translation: CASSFRGRIQETQYF.

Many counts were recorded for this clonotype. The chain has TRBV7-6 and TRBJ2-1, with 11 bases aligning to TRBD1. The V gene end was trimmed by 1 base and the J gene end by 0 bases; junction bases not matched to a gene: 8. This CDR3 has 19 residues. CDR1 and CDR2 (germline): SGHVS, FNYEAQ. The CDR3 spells CASSLVRDRGFSSYNEQFF. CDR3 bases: TGTGCCAGCAGCTTAGTCCGGGACAGGGGGTTTAGCTCCTACAATGAGCAGTTCTTC.

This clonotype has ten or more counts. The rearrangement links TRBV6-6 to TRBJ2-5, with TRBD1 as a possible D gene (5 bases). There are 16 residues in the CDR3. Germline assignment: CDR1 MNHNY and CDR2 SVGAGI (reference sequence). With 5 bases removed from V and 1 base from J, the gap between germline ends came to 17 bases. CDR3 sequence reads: CASSPRAGKPQETQYF. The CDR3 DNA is TGTGCCAGCAGTCCCCGGGCAGGGAAACCCCAAGAGACCCAGTACTTC.